Following are 10 T cell receptor beta chains from one sample sequenced in a study of T cells after yellow fever vaccination. MiXCR, applied by TCRdb to the 5' RACE reads, yields one record per CDR3 protein. This table holds roughly 500,000 distinct CDR3 sequences, roughly a fifth found once. The material sequenced was PBMCs, taken 15 days after the yellow fever booster vaccination. The receptors shown here come from a man younger than 40 who received the YFV17D yellow fever vaccine.

A few counts support this clonotype. This chain connects TRBV4-3 to TRBJ2-7; no definite D call. Germline loops: CDR1 LGHNA, CDR2 YSLEER. There are 13 residues in the CDR3. With 5 bases removed from V and 7 bases from J, the gap between germline ends came to 15 bases. CDR3 bases: TGCGCCAGCAGCATGGACGAACAGAAGGAGCAGTACTTC. Amino acid sequence: CASSMDEQKEQYF.

This clonotype was observed at least ten times. The V gene is TRBV5-1, the J gene TRBJ2-7; 8 bases map to TRBD2. The J segment lost 4 bases and the V segment lost 0 bases, leaving 9 bases of the junction unmatched. The CDR3 consists of 16 residues. From germline, CDR1 is SGHRS and CDR2 YFSETQ. DNA of the CDR3: TGCGCCAGCAGCTTGGCCGGAGCGGGAGTGGGGTACGAGCAGTACTTC. This codes for CASSLAGAGVGYEQYF. Looking up the rest from reference TRBV5-1 and TRBJ2-7 gives the full variable domain: KAGVTQTPRYLIKTRGQQVTLSCSPISGHRSVSWYQQTPGQGLQFLFEYFSETQRNKGNFPGRFSGRQFSNSRSEMNVSTLELGDSALYLCASSLAGAGVGYEQYFGPGTRLTVT.

The V gene is TRBV28, the J gene TRBJ2-4; possibly TRBD1 for D (6 bases). This CDR3 has 18 residues. The germline CDR1 and CDR2 sequences are MDHEN and SYDVKM. With 3 bases removed from V and 2 bases from J, the gap between germline ends came to 20 bases. CDR3 region: CASSFRGSGRGSKNIQYF. CDR3 in DNA: TGTGCCAGCAGTTTTAGAGGGTCGGGCAGGGGTTCCAAAAACATTCAGTACTTC.

In this sample, this clonotype turned up a few times. The chain has TRBV7-2 and TRBJ2-7; D is possibly TRBD1 (5 bases). The CDR3 runs to 15 residues. V dropped 6 bases and J dropped 3 bases, with 18 bases sitting between them. The V gene's germline CDR1 is SGHTA and CDR2 FQGNSA. In DNA, the CDR3 is TGTGCCAGCAGGACAGACGGAATACCATTCTACGAGCAGTACTTC. Translating gives CASRTDGIPFYEQYF.

The J gene is TRBJ2-5, the V gene TRBV5-1; 10 bases align to TRBD1. This CDR3 has 15 amino acids. In germline, CDR1 is SGHRS, CDR2 YFSETQ. V lost 7 bases to trimming and J lost 5 bases; unmatched junction nucleotides: 11. In DNA, the CDR3 is TGCGCCAGCGCGCTTCCGACAGGGGGCAGGGAGACCCAGTACTTC. It specifies CASALPTGGRETQYF.

The chain combines TRBV5-1 with TRBJ2-1; 7 bases map to TRBD2. Germline values: CDR1 SGHRS, CDR2 YFSETQ. J gave up 15 bases and V 0 bases, and 6 bases lay outside the gene matches. The CDR3 loop spans 12 amino acids. CDR3 region: CASSLGGEGLFF. The CDR3 DNA sequence: TGCGCCAGCAGCTTGGGTGGGGAGGGACTGTTCTTC.

The rearrangement links TRBV3-1 to TRBJ2-2, with TRBD1 identical over 8 bases. This CDR3 spans 14 amino acids. CDR1 is LGHDT, CDR2 YNNKEL, per germline (reference sequence). V lost 4 bases to trimming and J lost 6 bases; unmatched junction nucleotides: 4. CDR3 DNA: TGTGCCAGCAGCCCCGCCAGGGGGCCCGGGGAGCTGTTTTTT. Its protein is CASSPARGPGELFF.

J is TRBJ2-7 and V is TRBV29-1; D remains unclear. Trimming pared 3 bases from V and 0 bases from J, leaving 12 bases between. This CDR3 has 14 residues. Germline assignment: CDR1 SQVTM and CDR2 ANQGSEA. This chain's CDR3 is CSVDLADDSYEQYF. The CDR3 bases are TGCAGCGTTGATCTTGCGGACGACTCCTACGAGCAGTACTTC.

Only a few counts were recorded for this clonotype. The V call is TRBV7-9, the J call TRBJ2-5, with D possibly being TRBD1 or TRBD2 (5 bases each). The V end lost 6 bases, the J end lost 5 bases, and 13 bases lay between the germline ends. The CDR3 loop spans 13 amino acids. Per the germline V gene, CDR1 is SEHNR and CDR2 is FQNEAQ (reference sequence). This chain's CDR3 is CASRRGALETQYF. The CDR3 DNA is TGTGCCAGCAGACGAGGGGCCTTGGAGACCCAGTACTTC.

This clonotype turned up a few times. The CDR3 is CATLEGGYQETQYF. CDR3 DNA: TGTGCCACCTTAGAAGGGGGCTACCAAGAGACCCAGTACTTC. The chain uses TRBV6-1 and TRBJ2-5; 7 bases match TRBD1. The CDR3 covers 14 residues. CDR1 MNHNS and CDR2 SASEGT come from the germline V gene. With 10 bases clipped from V and 0 bases from J, the junction kept 8 bases outside the gene matches.